One sample yielded the 8 T cell receptor beta chains listed below, sequenced in a study of T cell responses to AZD1222 COVID-19 vaccine. This table comes from immunoSEQ multiplex PCR, and its TCRdb copy is limited to in-frame clones, with some not included. The sample has about 130,000 clones; roughly 89% are singletons. The material sequenced was peripheral blood, taken 28 days after the second AZD1222 dose. The receptor set was obtained from an adult who received the AZD1222 COVID-19 vaccine.

This clone was recorded only once. The chain couples TRBV28 to TRBJ1-1; no clear D. The CDR3 is made up of 11 amino acids. Germline assignment: CDR1 MDHEN and CDR2 SYDVKM. Between the trimmed V and J ends, which lost 6 bases and 10 bases, there was a span of 12 bases. In DNA form, the CDR3 reads TGTGCCAGCAGAAAGCTCGATCTAGCTTTCTTT. Translation gives CASRKLDLAFF.

The chain employs TRBV2 and TRBJ2-4, with D possibly called TRBD1 or TRBD2 (5 bases each). V was shortened by 1 base and J by 0 bases, with 10 bases between the two germline ends. The germline V gene encodes CDR1 SNHLY and CDR2 FYNNEI. This CDR3 has 16 residues. The CDR3 reads CASSEVSGGAKNIQYF. The CDR3 DNA reads as TGTGCCAGCAGTGAAGTTAGTGGGGGAGCCAAAAACATTCAGTACTTC. Drawing the rest from reference TRBV2 and TRBJ2-4, the complete variable domain is EPEVTQTPSHQVTQMGQEVILRCVPISNHLYFYWYRQILGQKVEFLVSFYNNEISEKSEIFDDQFSVERPDGSNFTLKIRSTKLEDSAMYFCASSEVSGGAKNIQYFGAGTRLSVL.

The chain carries TRBV19 and TRBJ2-7; 10 bases align to TRBD1. CDR1 LNHDA and CDR2 SQIVND come from the germline V gene (reference sequence). V lost 3 bases to trimming and J lost 5 bases; unmatched junction nucleotides: 4. The CDR3 has 14 residues. Here the CDR3 DNA reads TGTGCCAGTAGTATGGACAGGGGGACCCACGAGCAGTACTTC. Residues: CASSMDRGTHEQYF. Based on the CDR3 plus reference TRBV19 and TRBJ2-7, the full variable domain is DGGITQSPKYLFRKEGQNVTLSCEQNLNHDAMYWYRQDPGQGLRLIYYSQIVNDFQKGDIAEGYSVSREKKESFPLTVTSAQKNPTAFYLCASSMDRGTHEQYFGPGTRLTVT.

The rearrangement uses TRBV14 and TRBJ1-6; D is ambiguous. CDR3 size: 16 residues. CDR1 SGHDN and CDR2 FVKESK come from the germline V gene. With 1 base removed from V and 5 bases from J, the gap between germline ends came to 12 bases. The CDR3 reads CASSQGGLRNNSPLHF. Here the CDR3 DNA reads TGTGCCAGCAGCCAAGGAGGACTCAGAAATAATTCACCCCTCCACTTT.

This chain joins TRBV18 and TRBJ2-1; 8 nucleotides agree with TRBD2. Looked up from germline, CDR1 is KGHSH and CDR2 is LQKENI. This CDR3 is built from 16 residues. The V segment lost 4 bases and the J segment 7 bases; nucleotides outside the gene matches: 12. The CDR3 sequence: CASSRYGGATYNEQFF. The CDR3 nucleotides read TGTGCCAGCTCACGGTACGGGGGGGCCACTTATAATGAGCAGTTCTTC.

The chain is built from TRBV6-5 and TRBJ1-2, with D perhaps TRBD1 (6 bases). This CDR3 region has 14 residues. The germline V gene has CDR1 MNHEY and CDR2 SVGAGI. Trimming left V 5 bases short and J 4 bases short, with 14 bases between. The CDR3 bases are TGTGCCAGCAGTAAAATGACAGGCGGCTATGGCTACACCTTC. Amino acid sequence: CASSKMTGGYGYTF.

The chain links TRBV27 to TRBJ1-3, with a possible D match to TRBD1 (5 bases). The V gene lost 6 bases and the J gene lost 0 bases, with 12 bases spanning the gap. Germline V CDR1 and CDR2: MNHEY, SMNVEV (reference sequence). This CDR3 is built from 15 residues. The CDR3 DNA reads as TGTGCCAGCAGCGGGACGGCAGCCTCTGGAAACACCATATATTTT. This translates into CASSGTAASGNTIYF.

The chain joins TRBV5-1 to TRBJ1-1; no clear D gene. V lost 0 bases to trimming and J lost 5 bases, with 11 bases between them. Germline-derived CDR1 and CDR2 are SGHRS and YFSETQ. The CDR3 length is 14 residues. The CDR3 region is CASSLGQARTEAFF. The CDR3 nucleotides read TGCGCCAGCAGCTTGGGCCAGGCTCGGACTGAAGCTTTCTTT.